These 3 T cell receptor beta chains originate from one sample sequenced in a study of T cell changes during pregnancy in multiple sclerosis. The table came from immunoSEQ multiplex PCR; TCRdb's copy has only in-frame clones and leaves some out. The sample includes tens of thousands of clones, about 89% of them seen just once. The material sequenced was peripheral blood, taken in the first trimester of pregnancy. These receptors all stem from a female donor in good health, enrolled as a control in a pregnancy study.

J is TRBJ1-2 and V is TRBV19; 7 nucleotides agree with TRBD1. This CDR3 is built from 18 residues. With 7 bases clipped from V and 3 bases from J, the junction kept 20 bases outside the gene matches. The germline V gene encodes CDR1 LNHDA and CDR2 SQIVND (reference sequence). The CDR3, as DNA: TGTGCCAGTACCCTCCCCTTTAGGAGAGGGGGCGCGGACTATGGCTACACCTTC. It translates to CASTLPFRRGGADYGYTF.

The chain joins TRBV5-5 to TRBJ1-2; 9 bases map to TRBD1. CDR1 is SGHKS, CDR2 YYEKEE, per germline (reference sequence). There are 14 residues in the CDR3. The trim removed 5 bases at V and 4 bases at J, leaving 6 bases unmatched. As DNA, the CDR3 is TGTGCCAGCAGGAGGACAGGGGAGCTCTATGGCTACACCTTC. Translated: CASRRTGELYGYTF.

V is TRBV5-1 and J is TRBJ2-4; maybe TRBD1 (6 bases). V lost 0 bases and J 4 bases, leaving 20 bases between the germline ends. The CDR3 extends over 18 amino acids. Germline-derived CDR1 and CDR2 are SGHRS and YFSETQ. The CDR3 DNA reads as TGCGCCAGCAGCTTGGGTATAAATGCCGACAGGCTGAAAAACATTCAGTACTTC. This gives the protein CASSLGINADRLKNIQYF.